Listed here is a single T cell receptor beta chain. Its cognate antigen is unknown. Additional DNA sequences in this sample encode the identical CDR3. The source of the sample is a study of radiotherapy plus CTLA-4 blockade in lung cancer. In the study overall: For about 19% of patients, objective responses occurred, and approximately 31% had disease control.

Whole-study findings and limits: An expansion of tumor-derived TCR clones occurred in blood after radiotherapy plus ipilimumab. Reports state that early shifts in blood T cell clones, with interferon-beta, best predicted response.

Trimming pared 2 bases from V and 2 bases from J, leaving 6 bases between. Germline-derived CDR1 and CDR2 are ENHRY and SYGVKD. CDR3 size: 13 residues. Some clones are missing from TCRdb's copy, which holds only in-frame ones; the method was immunoSEQ multiplex PCR. Of some 100,000 clones listed, about 77% are singletons. This chain links TRBV10-3 with TRBJ2-5; D gene ambiguous. The sequence was collected from a human donor with non-small cell lung cancer who had a partial response to radiotherapy plus ipilimumab. The sample here was peripheral blood, taken from a patient treated with radiotherapy plus ipilimumab. The CDR3 region has the DNA TGTGCCATCAGTGAGACAGATCAAGAGACCCAGTACTTC. Translation gives CAISETDQETQYF.